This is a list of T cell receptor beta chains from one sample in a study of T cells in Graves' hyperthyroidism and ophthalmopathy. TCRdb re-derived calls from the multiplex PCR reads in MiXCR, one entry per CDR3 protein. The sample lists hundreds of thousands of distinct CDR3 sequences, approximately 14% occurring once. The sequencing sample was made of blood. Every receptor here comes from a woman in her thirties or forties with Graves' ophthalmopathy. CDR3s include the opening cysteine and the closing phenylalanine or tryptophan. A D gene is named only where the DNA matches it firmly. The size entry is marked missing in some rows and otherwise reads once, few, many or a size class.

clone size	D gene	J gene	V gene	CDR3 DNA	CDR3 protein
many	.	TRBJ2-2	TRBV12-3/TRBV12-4	TGTGCCAGCAGTTTATCGGGACACGCGAACACCGGGGAGCTGTTTTTT	CASSLSGHANTGELFF
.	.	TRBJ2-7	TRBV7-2	TGTGCCAGCAGCCCTACAGGTAGGGGCTACGAGCAGTACTTC	CASSPTGRGYEQYF
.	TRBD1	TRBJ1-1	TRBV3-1	TGTGCCAGCAAGCCAAATTACAGGGGGGATGAAGCTTTCTTT	CASKPNYRGDEAFF
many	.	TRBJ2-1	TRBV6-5	TGTGCCAGCAGGAGAGTACTGGAAGGTGAGCAGTTCTTC	CASRRVLEGEQFF
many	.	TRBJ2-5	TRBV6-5	TGTGCCAGCACCGGAGCCAGGAAAGAGACCCAGTACTTC	CASTGARKETQYF
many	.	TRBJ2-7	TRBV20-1	TGCAGTGCTAGACACCCGGGGGCCCCTGGGGAGCAGTACTTC	CSARHPGAPGEQYF
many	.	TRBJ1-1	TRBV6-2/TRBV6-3	TGTGCCAGCAGAATTCTGAAGAACACTGAAGCTTTCTTT	CASRILKNTEAFF
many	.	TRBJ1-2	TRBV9	TGTGCCAGCAGCTCACGTTACGATAACTATGGCTACACCTTC	CASSSRYDNYGYTF
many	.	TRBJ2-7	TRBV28	TGTGCCAGCAGTTTAGGCTTTCGTGGTTCGGAGCAGTACTTC	CASSLGFRGSEQYF
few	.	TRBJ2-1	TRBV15	TGTGCCACCAGCAGAGATAGAACCGGGCTTTCGGATGAGCAGTTCTTC	CATSRDRTGLSDEQFF
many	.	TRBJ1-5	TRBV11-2	TGTGCCAGCAGCCAACGCTTGGGACAGCCCCAGCATTTT	CASSQRLGQPQHF
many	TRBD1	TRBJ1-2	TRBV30	TGTGCCTGGGGGACAGGAGGAGGCTACACCTTC	CAWGTGGGYTF
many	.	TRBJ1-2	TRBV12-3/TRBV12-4	TGTGCCAGCAGTTTTGGGCAGACTAACTATGGCTACACCTTC	CASSFGQTNYGYTF
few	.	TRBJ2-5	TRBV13	TGTGCCAGCAGCCAGTGGGACTGGTCCGACCCGGAGACCCAGTACTTC	CASSQWDWSDPETQYF
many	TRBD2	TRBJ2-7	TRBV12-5	TGTGCTAGTGGTTTGGGAGTGAGGGAGCGGGAGGCCTACGAGCAGTACTTC	CASGLGVREREAYEQYF
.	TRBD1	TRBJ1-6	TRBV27	TGTGCCAGCAGTTTTGTTCCTGGACAGGGGGAGTCCTATAATTCACCCCTCCACTTT	CASSFVPGQGESYNSPLHF
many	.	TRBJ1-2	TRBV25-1	TGTGCCAGCAGTGAACGCCCCGAAACAGGGAGGTATGGCTACACCTTC	CASSERPETGRYGYTF
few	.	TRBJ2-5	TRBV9	TGTGCCAGCAGCCCCCCTACCGGACAAGAGACCCAGTACTTC	CASSPPTGQETQYF
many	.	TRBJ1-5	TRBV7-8	TGTGCCAGCAGATTAGACAATCAGCCCCAGCATTTT	CASRLDNQPQHF
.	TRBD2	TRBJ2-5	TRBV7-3	TGTGCCAGCAGCATCCAGGGACTAGCCACGGAGACCCAGTACTTC	CASSIQGLATETQYF
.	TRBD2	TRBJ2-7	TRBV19	TGTGCCAGTAGTGGGAGACTAGCTCCAGGGCGCTACGAGCAGTACTTC	CASSGRLAPGRYEQYF
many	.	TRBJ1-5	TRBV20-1	TGCAGTGCTAGAGCGCGGACGAGGGTTAGCAATCAGCCCCAGCATTTT	CSARARTRVSNQPQHF
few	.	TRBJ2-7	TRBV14	TGTGCCAGCAGCGTCCGAGGGGTCTACGAGCAGTACTTC	CASSVRGVYEQYF
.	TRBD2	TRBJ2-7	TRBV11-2	TGTGCCAGCAGCGTAACAGTAGGGACTAGCGGGTACTACGAGCAGTACTTC	CASSVTVGTSGYYEQYF
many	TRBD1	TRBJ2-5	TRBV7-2	TGTGCCAGCAGCTTACTGGACAGGGGAGAGACCCAGTACTTC	CASSLLDRGETQYF
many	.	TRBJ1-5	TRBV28	TGTGCCACCCACGCTCCTGGGCATCAGCCCCAGCATTTT	CATHAPGHQPQHF
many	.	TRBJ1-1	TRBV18	TGCGCCAGCAGCCCTCTTCAGGGGAACACTGAAGCTTTCTTT	CASSPLQGNTEAFF
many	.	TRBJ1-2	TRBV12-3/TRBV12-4	TGTGCTACCCGAAGGGGGGGGCAGGCGGATGGCTACACCTTC	CATRRGGQADGYTF
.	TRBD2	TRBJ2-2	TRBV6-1	TGTGCCAGCAGTGAAGGGACTAGATCCGGGGAGCTGTTTTTT	CASSEGTRSGELFF
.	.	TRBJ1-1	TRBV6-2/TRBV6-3	TGTGCCAGCAGGAGCCCGACGAACACTGAAGCTTTCTTT	CASRSPTNTEAFF
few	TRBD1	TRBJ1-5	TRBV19	TGTGCCAGTAGTATAATAGGGGGCGCAGGCAATCAGCCCCAGCATTTT	CASSIIGGAGNQPQHF
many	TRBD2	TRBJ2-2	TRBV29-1	TGCAGCGTACCGCGGGGGGCGGGCACCGGGGAGCTGTTTTTT	CSVPRGAGTGELFF
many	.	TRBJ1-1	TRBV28	TGTGCCAGCAGCCCTTATGAGGGGAACACTGAAGCTTTCTTT	CASSPYEGNTEAFF
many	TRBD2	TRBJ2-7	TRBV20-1	TGCAGTGCTAGAGCCAGCGGGAGATCCCACGGCGAGCAGTACTTC	CSARASGRSHGEQYF
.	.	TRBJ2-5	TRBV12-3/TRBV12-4	TGTGCCAGCAGTTTACCGTATCAGGACGTTAAGAGGGAGACCCAGTACTTC	CASSLPYQDVKRETQYF
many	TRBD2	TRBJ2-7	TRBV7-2	TGCGCCAGCAGCTTGGGACTAGCGGGGGCGTACGAGCAGTACTTC	CASSLGLAGAYEQYF
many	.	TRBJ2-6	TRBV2	TGTGCCAGGACCCTCTCCCCTGGGGCCAACGTCCTGACTTTC	CARTLSPGANVLTF
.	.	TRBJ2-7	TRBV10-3	TGTGCCATCAGTGAGGCGCCGGGGGACAGCGTCTACGAGCAGTACTTC	CAISEAPGDSVYEQYF
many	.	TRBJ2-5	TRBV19	TGTGCCAGTAGCGTCGAGGGAAAAGGGACCCAGTACTTC	CASSVEGKGTQYF
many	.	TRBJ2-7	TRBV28	TGTGCCAGCCGGGGGCAGGCCTACGAGCAGTACTTC	CASRGQAYEQYF
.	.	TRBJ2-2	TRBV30	TGTGCCTGGAGTGTAATCTCGAGGAACACCGGGGAGCTGTTTTTT	CAWSVISRNTGELFF
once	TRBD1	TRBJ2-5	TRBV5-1	TGCGCCAGCAGCTTTGGGGACAGGGGTGTTCTCGAGACCCAGTACTTC	CASSFGDRGVLETQYF
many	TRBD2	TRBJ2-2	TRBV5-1	TGCGCCAGCAGCGTGCAAGCGTCCCCCGGGGGGACCGGGGAGCTGTTTTTT	CASSVQASPGGTGELFF
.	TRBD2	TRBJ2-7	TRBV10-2	TGCGCCAGCCCGACTAGCGGAGCCTACGAGCAGTACTTC	CASPTSGAYEQYF
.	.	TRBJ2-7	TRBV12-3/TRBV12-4	TGTGCCAGCACGAGTCAGGAGGTGAACTACGAGCAGTACTTC	CASTSQEVNYEQYF
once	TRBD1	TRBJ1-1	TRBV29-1	TGCAGCGCCTATCGGACAGGCTTGAACACTGAAGCTTTCTTT	CSAYRTGLNTEAFF
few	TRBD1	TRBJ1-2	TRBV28	TGTGCCAGCAGGCTTACCGGACAGGGCTATGGCTACACCTTC	CASRLTGQGYGYTF
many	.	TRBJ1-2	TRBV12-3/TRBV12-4	TGTGCCAGCACCCATGGGGGTTCTAACTATGGCTACACCTTC	CASTHGGSNYGYTF